This passage covers 23 T cell receptor beta chains from one sample sequenced in a study of blood T cell repertoires in COVID-19. Assay used: immunoSEQ multiplex PCR; TCRdb lists only in-frame clones, some missing. The sample carries 150,000 to 200,000 clones, 88% recorded once. Source material: peripheral blood. These receptors were obtained from a man aged 70 or older with active or convalescent COVID-19.

The V and J genes are TRBV27 and TRBJ1-6; D possibly corresponds to TRBD1 (5 bases). Trimming left V 1 base short and J 10 bases short, with 14 bases between. The CDR3 spans 15 residues. CDR1 and CDR2 from the germline V gene are MNHEY and SMNVEV (reference sequence). The CDR3 loop is CASSLLGIGGSPLHF. CDR3 nucleotides: TGTGCCAGCAGTTTATTGGGGATTGGGGGGTCACCCCTCCACTTT.

This rearrangement joins TRBV28 to TRBJ2-7; 8 nucleotides align to TRBD1. Germline V gene data show CDR1 as MDHEN and CDR2 as SYDVKM. V shed 7 bases and J 6 bases; nucleotides not matched to a gene: 11. CDR3 length: 14 amino acids. The CDR3 spells CASTYGQGISEQYF. The CDR3 DNA reads TGTGCCAGCACCTACGGACAGGGTATCTCCGAGCAGTACTTC.

The V gene is TRBV18, the J gene TRBJ2-2; 9 nucleotides agree with TRBD1. The trim removed 4 bases at V and 0 bases at J, leaving 9 bases unmatched. In germline, CDR1 is KGHSH, CDR2 LQKENI. The CDR3 contains 18 residues. CDR3 nucleotides: TGTGCCAGCTCACGACGTACGGGACAGGGAACGAACACCGGGGAGCTGTTTTTT. As protein: CASSRRTGQGTNTGELFF.

V gene TRBV30 combines with J gene TRBJ1-5, with a weak D call TRBD1 (5 bases). V lost 1 base to trimming and J lost 0 bases, with 7 bases between them. The CDR3 loop spans 14 amino acids. CDR1 is GTSNPN, CDR2 SVGIG, per germline (reference sequence). The CDR3 sequence is CAWSARGSNQPQHF. CDR3 nucleotides: TGTGCCTGGAGTGCAAGGGGTAGCAATCAGCCCCAGCATTTT. The full variable domain, completed using reference TRBV30 and TRBJ1-5, is SQTIHQWPATLVQPVGSPLSLECTVEGTSNPNLYWYRQAAGRGLQLLFYSVGIGQISSEVPQNLSASRPQDRQFILSSKKLLLSDSGFYLCAWSARGSNQPQHFGDGTRLSIL.

The CDR3 here is CASSQDSRGGRDEQFF. CDR3 sequence (DNA): TGTGCCAGCAGCCAAGATTCGCGGGGGGGCCGGGATGAGCAGTTCTTC. The chain is built from TRBV14 and TRBJ2-1; 9 bases are a match to TRBD2. In germline, CDR1 is SGHDN, CDR2 FVKESK. V shed 0 bases, J shed 8 bases, and the junction held 8 bases outside the gene matches. This CDR3 is built from 16 residues.

The chain has TRBV27 and TRBJ2-2; 11 nucleotides match TRBD2. CDR1 and CDR2 from the germline V gene are MNHEY and SMNVEV (reference sequence). The V and J ends lost 2 bases and 5 bases, in that order; junction bases with no gene match: 13. This CDR3 is 19 amino acids long. CDR3 amino acids: CASSLTGTSGPQGTGELFF. As DNA, the CDR3 is TGTGCCAGCAGTTTAACGGGGACTAGCGGCCCACAGGGTACCGGGGAGCTGTTTTTT.

This clone was counted only a few times. The chain combines TRBV29-1 with TRBJ1-5; TRBD1 agrees at 8 bases. J lost 2 bases, V lost 3 bases, and 3 bases had no gene match. This CDR3 is built from 14 residues. Germline CDR1 and CDR2: SQVTM and ANQGSEA. CDR3 region: CSVETGVGNQPQHF. The CDR3 DNA follows: TGCAGCGTTGAGACAGGGGTCGGCAATCAGCCCCAGCATTTT.

This clone was detected once. The same CDR3 arises from other DNA sequences in this sample as well. The chain couples TRBV3-1 (or the pseudogene TRBV3-2) to TRBJ1-1; possible D gene TRBD1, 5 bases. CDR1 is LGHDT and CDR2 is YNNKEL in the germline V gene (reference sequence). With 3 bases removed from V and 3 bases from J, the gap between germline ends came to 11 bases. The CDR3 has 14 residues. The CDR3 DNA is TGTGCCAGCAGCCACCAGGGTGAGCACACTGAAGCTTTCTTT. Translation gives CASSHQGEHTEAFF.

This clone was counted between two and nine times. The V call is TRBV3-1 (or the pseudogene TRBV3-2), the J call TRBJ1-2, with 9 bases identical to TRBD1. The germline V gene has CDR1 LGHDT and CDR2 YNNKEL (reference sequence). The CDR3 is 14 amino acids. Trimming cost V 4 bases and J 4 bases; bases outside gene matches: 4. The CDR3 sequence: CASSPWDRVYGYTF. For the CDR3, the DNA is TGTGCCAGCAGCCCTTGGGACAGGGTCTATGGCTACACCTTC.

The chain is built from TRBV5-4 and TRBJ2-5, with 12 positions matching TRBD2. Per the germline V gene, CDR1 is SGHNT and CDR2 is YYREEE (reference sequence). V shed 4 bases, J shed 4 bases, and the junction held 5 bases outside the gene matches. The CDR3 has 15 amino acids. The CDR3 region has the DNA TGTGCCAGCAGCACAGCGGGACTAGCGGGAGAGACCCAGTACTTC. Translating gives CASSTAGLAGETQYF.

Notes on this clone: A much larger clone sits a single nucleotide away, making a read error possible. The rearrangement links TRBV6-4 to TRBJ1-6; no clear D gene. In germline, CDR1 is MRHNA, CDR2 SNTAGT. This CDR3 comprises 13 residues. The CDR3 DNA follows: TGTGCCAGCAGTGACTCGTACGGGTTACCCGTCCACTTT. Translating gives CASSDSYGLPVHF.

As DNA, the CDR3 is TGTGCCAGCAGCTTACTAGCGGGATCTACAGATACGCAGTATTTT. Translation gives CASSLLAGSTDTQYF. The chain employs TRBV7-8 and TRBJ2-3, with 9 positions matching TRBD2. J was trimmed by 3 bases and V by 2 bases; bases with no gene match: 3. The CDR3 has 15 residues. Looked up from germline, CDR1 is SGHVS and CDR2 is FQNEAQ. The full variable domain, with the rest looked up from reference TRBV7-8 and TRBJ2-3, is GAGVSQSPRYKVAKRGQDVALRCDPISGHVSLFWYQQALGQGPEFLTYFQNEAQLDKSGLPSDRFFAERPEGSVSTLKIQRTQQEDSAVYLCASSLLAGSTDTQYFGPGTRLTVL.

This chain joins TRBV24-1 and TRBJ2-2, with 8 bases matching TRBD1. From germline, CDR1 is KGHDR and CDR2 SFDVKD. V lost 8 bases, J lost 3 bases, and 7 bases stayed unmatched. CDR3 size: 15 residues. CDR3 region: CATKLQGEYTGELFF. CDR3 bases: TGTGCCACCAAGCTACAGGGGGAATACACCGGGGAGCTGTTTTTT.

The gene calls are TRBV3-1 (or the pseudogene TRBV3-2) and TRBJ1-6, with D maybe TRBD1 (6 bases). The germline V gene has CDR1 LGHDT and CDR2 YNNKEL (reference sequence). CDR3 length: 14 amino acids. With 1 base removed from V and 8 bases from J, the gap between germline ends came to 9 bases. The CDR3 coding sequence is TGTGCCAGCAGCCAAGTGGGGGCTGATTCACCCCTCCACTTT. Protein: CASSQVGADSPLHF.

The V gene is TRBV11-3, the J gene TRBJ2-5; 7 nucleotides align to TRBD1. This CDR3 is built from 14 residues. The V gene's germline CDR1 is SGHNT and CDR2 YENEEA. V gave up 4 bases and J gave up 3 bases; unmatched junction bases: 5. The CDR3 spells CASSSHRGEETQYF. The DNA of the CDR3 is TGTGCCAGCAGCTCTCACAGGGGTGAAGAGACCCAGTACTTC.

The chain employs TRBV5-1 and TRBJ2-3; perhaps TRBD2 as D (6 bases). From germline, CDR1 is SGHRS and CDR2 YFSETQ. The CDR3 loop spans 15 amino acids. V was pared by 0 bases and J by 4 bases, with 12 bases between. The CDR3 region is CASSLGGGSADTQYF. CDR3 DNA: TGCGCCAGCAGCTTGGGCGGAGGGAGCGCAGATACGCAGTATTTT.

The chain employs TRBV6-2 or TRBV6-3 and TRBJ1-2; D might be TRBD1 (6 bases). Germline CDR1 is MNHEY and CDR2 is SVGEGT. The V end was cut by 4 bases, the J end by 1 base, with 10 bases between. The length of the CDR3 is 14 residues. The DNA for the CDR3 is TGTGCCAGCAGTTTCCCACAGGGTAACTATGGCTACACCTTC. It encodes CASSFPQGNYGYTF.

The chain combines TRBV3-1 (or the pseudogene TRBV3-2) with TRBJ2-7; D unclear. In germline, CDR1 is LGHDT, CDR2 YNNKEL (reference sequence). The CDR3 is 15 amino acids. V lost 1 base, J lost 1 base, and 11 bases lay in between. Written as DNA, the CDR3 is TGTGCCAGCAGCCAAGGGATTCACAGTTCCTACGAGCAGTACTTC. It translates to CASSQGIHSSYEQYF.

The rearrangement links TRBV28 to TRBJ2-2; the D gene is possibly TRBD1 (6 bases). The CDR3 sequence is 15 residues long. Trimming removed 2 bases at V and 7 bases at J, with 14 bases between. Germline assignment: CDR1 MDHEN and CDR2 SYDVKM. The CDR3 protein is CASSLDTGRVGELFF. CDR3 in DNA: TGTGCCAGCAGTTTAGATACAGGGCGGGTCGGGGAGCTGTTTTTT.

J is TRBJ2-3 and V is TRBV19, with TRBD1 identical over 7 bases. Germline CDR1 reads LNHDA; CDR2 reads SQIVND (reference sequence). After removal of 0 bases from V and 0 bases from J, the junction contained 9 bases not matched to a gene. The CDR3 is 18 amino acids. CDR3 sequence reads: CASSIDLGGHISTDTQYF. Here the CDR3 DNA reads TGTGCCAGTAGTATAGATCTAGGGGGCCATATAAGCACAGATACGCAGTATTTT. Based on the CDR3 plus reference TRBV19 and TRBJ2-3, the full variable domain is DGGITQSPKYLFRKEGQNVTLSCEQNLNHDAMYWYRQDPGQGLRLIYYSQIVNDFQKGDIAEGYSVSREKKESFPLTVTSAQKNPTAFYLCASSIDLGGHISTDTQYFGPGTRLTVL.

The chain is built from TRBV12-3 or TRBV12-4 and TRBJ2-3; D call uncertain. CDR3 length: 13 residues. Trimming left V 3 bases short and J 3 bases short, with 7 bases between. CDR3 nucleotide sequence: TGTGCCAGCAGTTTTACAGCAACAGATACGCAGTATTTT. Translated: CASSFTATDTQYF.

This chain joins TRBV30 and TRBJ2-7; no clear D gene. Germline values: CDR1 GTSNPN, CDR2 SVGIG (reference sequence). CDR3 length: 11 residues. V was clipped by 2 bases and J by 4 bases, with 6 bases between them. The DNA of the CDR3 is TGTGCCTGGAGTATCCAGTACGAGCAGTACTTC. Its protein is CAWSIQYEQYF.

V is TRBV4-3 and J is TRBJ1-2; 11 nucleotides align to TRBD1. This CDR3 contains 17 residues. Germline CDR1 reads LGHNA; CDR2 reads YSLEER. Trimming at V came to 4 bases and at J to 10 bases, leaving 17 bases not matched to a gene. CDR3 amino acids: CASSPNVNRDRGFPYTF. The CDR3 nucleotides are TGCGCCAGCAGCCCGAACGTAAACCGGGACAGGGGGTTTCCCTACACCTTC.